What follows are 25 T cell receptor beta chains derived from one specimen sequenced in a study of CD8 T cells in Susac syndrome. RNA totalling roughly 0.5 to 1 ug underwent reverse transcription with random hexamers. TCRdb re-derived calls from the immunoSEQ multiplex PCR reads in MiXCR, one entry per CDR3 protein. Of roughly 140,000 distinct CDR3 sequences detected, approximately 93% appear once; the ten largest clones hold about 0.25%. The specimen was CD8+ T cells from PBMCs. Receptors originate from a human donor in good health.

The chain combines TRBV3-1 with TRBJ1-1; D not certain. Trimming shortened V by 1 base and J by 6 bases, and 12 bases separated the two germline ends. The CDR3 length is 14 residues. Germline-derived CDR1 and CDR2 are LGHDT and YNNKEL (reference sequence). The CDR3 DNA reads as TGTGCCAGCAGCCAAGGTGAGCTGAGCGCTGAAGCTTTCTTT. Its translation is CASSQGELSAEAFF.

The chain combines TRBV9 with TRBJ2-7, with TRBD2 as a possible D gene (6 bases). Trimming cost V 0 bases and J 2 bases, with 12 bases left between them. CDR3 length: 15 residues. Germline loops: CDR1 SGDLS, CDR2 YYNGEE. CDR3 in amino acids: CASSVGGTDAYEQYF. CDR3 nucleotide sequence: TGTGCCAGCAGCGTAGGAGGGACTGACGCCTACGAGCAGTACTTC.

The V call is TRBV7-9, the J call TRBJ2-7; D unclear. The CDR3 totals 15 residues. Germline V gene lookup returns CDR1 SEHNR and CDR2 FQNEAQ (reference sequence). Trimming removed 1 base from V and 2 bases from J, with 12 bases in between. The CDR3 sequence is CASSLVMRPTYEQYF. For the CDR3, the DNA is TGTGCCAGCAGCTTAGTTATGCGGCCAACCTACGAGCAGTACTTC.

This clonotype was found once. The CDR3 DNA reads TGCAGTGCTAGGCTTACTACCTTCAATGAGCAGTTCTTC. This gives the protein CSARLTTFNEQFF. The rearrangement links TRBV20-1 to TRBJ2-1; the D is unclear. This CDR3 spans 13 amino acids. Trimming stripped 3 bases from V and 6 bases from J, with 12 bases between. In germline, CDR1 is DFQATT, CDR2 SNEGSKA (reference sequence).

The rearrangement uses TRBV5-1 and TRBJ2-7, with 7 bases aligning to TRBD1. The trim removed 0 bases at V and 5 bases at J, leaving 5 bases unmatched. CDR3 length: 14 residues. The germline CDR1 and CDR2 sequences are SGHRS and YFSETQ. The CDR3: CASSLDRGVDEQYF. CDR3 DNA sequence: TGCGCCAGCAGCTTGGACAGGGGTGTTGACGAGCAGTACTTC.

This sequence joins TRBV20-1 and TRBJ2-7; 10 nucleotides agree with TRBD2. Germline CDR1 is DFQATT and CDR2 is SNEGSKA (reference sequence). There are 13 residues in the CDR3. V gave up 5 bases and J gave up 0 bases; unmatched junction bases: 1. The CDR3 region is CSALAGVSYEQYF. The CDR3 DNA is TGCAGTGCTCTAGCGGGGGTCTCCTACGAGCAGTACTTC.

The J gene is TRBJ2-1, the V gene TRBV27; D gene uncertain. Germline V gene sequence: CDR1 MNHEY, CDR2 SMNVEV (reference sequence). The V gene lost 8 bases and the J gene lost 8 bases, with 13 bases spanning the gap. The CDR3 has 12 residues. As DNA, the CDR3 is TGTGCCAGCGGCCCCGATGGGGATGAGCAGTTCTTC. Translated: CASGPDGDEQFF.

This chain uses TRBV4-3 with TRBJ2-1, with 8 bases that match TRBD2. The germline CDR1 and CDR2 sequences are LGHNA and YSLEER. V was pared by 4 bases and J by 0 bases, with 11 bases of the junction left unmatched. The CDR3 totals 18 residues. The CDR3 nucleotides read TGCGCCAGCAGCCTAATTCTAAGCGGGAGATCCTCCTACAATGAGCAGTTCTTC. Its protein is CASSLILSGRSSYNEQFF.

J is TRBJ2-1 and V is TRBV15; D perhaps matches TRBD1 (8 bases). Germline CDR1 and CDR2: LNHNV and YYDKDF (reference sequence). Trimming stripped 5 bases from V and 0 bases from J, with 20 bases between. The CDR3 is 18 amino acids. CDR3 residues: CATSAGDRQTTSYNEQFF. The CDR3 DNA follows: TGTGCCACCAGCGCGGGGGACAGGCAGACGACCTCCTACAATGAGCAGTTCTTC.

The V and J genes are TRBV7-9 and TRBJ1-2; TRBD1 agrees at 9 bases. V trimming: 4 bases; J trimming: 8 bases; junction bases outside the gene matches: 2. Germline V gene lookup returns CDR1 SEHNR and CDR2 FQNEAQ (reference sequence). The CDR3 loop spans 12 amino acids. The CDR3 region is CASSWDRAGYTF. Written as DNA, the CDR3 is TGTGCCAGCAGCTGGGACAGGGCCGGCTACACCTTC.

The chain recombines TRBV20-1 with TRBJ2-1, with D perhaps TRBD1 (7 bases). The CDR3 contains 14 residues. CDR1 and CDR2 (germline): DFQATT, SNEGSKA (reference sequence). V was clipped by 6 bases and J by 9 bases, with 21 bases between them. CDR3 sequence reads: CSAPQRAAGGEQFF. In DNA form, the CDR3 reads TGCAGTGCCCCCCAGCGGGCGGCAGGGGGTGAGCAGTTCTTC.

This clonotype occurred a few times. The CDR3 DNA is TGTGCCAGTAGCCCGACAGGGGGCCTCAACACTGAAGCTTTCTTT. It translates to CASSPTGGLNTEAFF. The chain employs TRBV19 and TRBJ1-1; 10 bases align to TRBD1. CDR1 LNHDA and CDR2 SQIVND come from the germline V gene (reference sequence). The junction had 6 bases not matched to a gene; V was cut back by 6 bases and J by 2 bases. The CDR3 spans 15 residues.

The J gene is TRBJ2-2, the V gene TRBV20-1; the D gene is possibly TRBD1 (5 bases). This CDR3 is built from 14 residues. V lost 5 bases and J 3 bases, leaving 13 bases between the germline ends. CDR1 is DFQATT, CDR2 SNEGSKA, per germline (reference sequence). CDR3 loop: CSASSGSHTGELFF. The CDR3 region has the DNA TGCAGTGCTTCGTCAGGGTCGCACACCGGGGAGCTGTTTTTT.

The sample holds one count of this clonotype. The genes are TRBV24-1 and TRBJ2-1; D assignment may be TRBD1 or TRBD2 (5 bases each). Germline CDR1 reads KGHDR; CDR2 reads SFDVKD. The CDR3 is 18 residues long. With 1 base removed from V and 4 bases from J, the gap between germline ends came to 19 bases. The CDR3 DNA sequence: TGTGCCACCAGTGATTTAAACGAGGGGCAAGGAAGATACAATGAGCAGTTCTTC. Its protein is CATSDLNEGQGRYNEQFF.

This chain's CDR3 is CASSSRLAGVEETQYF. CDR3 nucleotide sequence: TGTGCCAGCAGCTCTCGACTAGCGGGAGTAGAGGAGACCCAGTACTTC. The chain recombines TRBV9 with TRBJ2-5; 12 bases match TRBD2. In germline, CDR1 is SGDLS, CDR2 YYNGEE. Losses at the gene ends were 4 bases for V and 5 bases for J; bases not matched to a gene: 9. CDR3 size: 16 residues.

The chain joins TRBV27 to TRBJ1-2; TRBD1 might be the D (5 bases). Germline V CDR1 and CDR2: MNHEY, SMNVEV (reference sequence). Trimming shortened V by 11 bases and J by 2 bases, and 12 bases separated the two germline ends. This CDR3 region has 12 residues. CDR3 in DNA: TGTGCCGCAGGGCACGGGAACTATGGCTACACCTTC. Protein: CAAGHGNYGYTF.

V usage is TRBV7-6 and J usage is TRBJ2-1; 13 bases agree with TRBD2. The V and J ends lost 1 base and 8 bases, in that order; junction bases with no gene match: 2. The CDR3 has 15 residues. The germline V gene encodes CDR1 SGHVS and CDR2 FNYEAQ. CDR3 bases: TGTGCCAGCAGCTTAGTCACTAGCGGGAGGGATGAGCAGTTCTTC. This sequence encodes CASSLVTSGRDEQFF. The full variable domain, its missing parts supplied by reference TRBV7-6 and TRBJ2-1, is GAGVSQSPRYKVTKRGQDVALRCDPISGHVSLYWYRQALGQGPEFLTYFNYEAQQDKSGLPNDRFSAERPEGSISTLTIQRTEQRDSAMYRCASSLVTSGRDEQFFGPGTRLTVL.

This sequence joins TRBV27 and TRBJ2-1, with D uncertain. Germline CDR1 and CDR2: MNHEY and SMNVEV (reference sequence). CDR3 length: 15 residues. V dropped 5 bases and J dropped 8 bases, with 19 bases sitting between them. CDR3 sequence reads: CASSPPGSRGYEQFF. The CDR3 region has the DNA TGTGCCAGCAGTCCCCCCGGGTCCCGAGGATATGAGCAGTTCTTC.

The chain has TRBV27 and TRBJ2-2; 7 bases agree with TRBD2. This CDR3 has 16 residues. The V gene's germline CDR1 is MNHEY and CDR2 SMNVEV (reference sequence). Trimming cost V 6 bases and J 3 bases; bases outside gene matches: 10. CDR3 nucleotides: TGTGCCAGCAGAACCCTCAGCGGGATATACACCGGGGAGCTGTTTTTT. It yields the protein CASRTLSGIYTGELFF.

V and J are TRBV6-2 or TRBV6-3 and TRBJ2-1; 8 bases are a match to TRBD2. The CDR3 is 15 residues long. V was clipped by 6 bases and J by 0 bases; unmatched bases: 4. Germline V gene data show CDR1 as MNHEY and CDR2 as SVGEGT. The CDR3 is CASSWAGGSYNEQFF. For the CDR3, the DNA is TGTGCCAGCAGCTGGGCGGGGGGCTCCTACAATGAGCAGTTCTTC.

The chain couples TRBV7-9 to TRBJ2-4; D ambiguous. V lost 5 bases to trimming and J lost 1 base, with 9 bases between them. The CDR3 spans 14 residues. The germline CDR1 and CDR2 sequences are SEHNR and FQNEAQ (reference sequence). The CDR3 spells CASSPTDAKNIQYF. Here the CDR3 DNA reads TGTGCCAGCAGCCCCACTGACGCCAAAAACATTCAGTACTTC. Using reference TRBV7-9 and TRBJ2-4 for the parts outside the CDR3, the full variable domain is DTGVSQNPRHKITKRGQNVTFRCDPISEHNRLYWYRQTLGQGPEFLTYFQNEAQLEKSRLLSDRFSAERPKGSFSTLEIQRTEQGDSAMYLCASSPTDAKNIQYFGAGTRLSVL.

The chain has TRBV19 and TRBJ1-2; TRBD1 aligns across 7 bases. The CDR3 totals 11 residues. V lost 5 bases, J lost 13 bases, and 7 bases stayed unmatched. The V gene's germline CDR1 is LNHDA and CDR2 SQIVND (reference sequence). The chain's CDR3 is CASSEGAQGTF. The CDR3 region has the DNA TGTGCCAGTAGTGAGGGGGCGCAGGGCACCTTC. Full variable domain (rest looked up from reference TRBV19 and TRBJ1-2): DGGITQSPKYLFRKEGQNVTLSCEQNLNHDAMYWYRQDPGQGLRLIYYSQIVNDFQKGDIAEGYSVSREKKESFPLTVTSAQKNPTAFYLCASSEGAQGTFGSGTRLTVV.

This chain joins TRBV6-2 or TRBV6-3 and TRBJ2-1; D is perhaps TRBD2 (6 bases). With 6 bases removed from V and 8 bases from J, the gap between germline ends came to 23 bases. CDR3 length: 16 residues. The germline gives CDR1 MNHEY, CDR2 SVGEGT. The CDR3 region has the DNA TGTGCCAGCAGAACTATGACTAGTTGGTATGGGGATGAGCAGTTCTTC. It encodes CASRTMTSWYGDEQFF.

This chain links TRBV28 with TRBJ2-7; a weak D match, TRBD2 (5 bases). The germline V gene encodes CDR1 MDHEN and CDR2 SYDVKM. Trimming shortened V by 3 bases and J by 3 bases, and 15 bases separated the two germline ends. CDR3 length: 15 amino acids. The CDR3 protein is CASSFESGNYYEQYF. CDR3 sequence (DNA): TGTGCCAGCAGTTTCGAGTCGGGGAATTACTACGAGCAGTACTTC.

This clonotype was seen a few times. The chain carries TRBV4-2 and TRBJ2-2; D is uncertain. The CDR3 is 13 amino acids. Germline CDR1 reads LGHNA; CDR2 reads YNFKEQ. The V gene lost 0 bases and the J gene lost 8 bases, with 7 bases spanning the gap. CDR3 protein: CASSQDRAGELFF. The CDR3 DNA reads as TGTGCCAGCAGCCAAGATCGGGCGGGGGAGCTGTTTTTT.